This is a list of T cell receptor beta chains from one sample in a study of T cells and Merkel cell carcinoma outcomes. Sequencing used immunoSEQ multiplex PCR; TCRdb keeps in-frame clones, though not all of them. This sample has 11,000 to 15,000 clones, with roughly 92% found just once. The source material was tumor tissue from Merkel cell carcinoma. The receptor source for this set is a human donor with Merkel cell carcinoma. Each CDR3 is given without its conserved first and last residue.

v_call: TRBV23-1
j_call: TRBJ1-1
cdr3_aa: ASSQSLRENTEAF

v_call: TRBV10-3
j_call: TRBJ1-1
cdr3_aa: AINGNLENTEAF

v_call: TRBV6-1
j_call: TRBJ1-5
cdr3_aa: ASSEVQGLQPQH

v_call: TRBV30
j_call: TRBJ2-5
cdr3_aa: AWTRVQETQY

v_call: TRBV28
j_call: TRBJ1-5
cdr3_aa: ASSATGGDQPQH

v_call: TRBV2
j_call: TRBJ1-2
cdr3_aa: ASSAQGRDYGYT

v_call: TRBV18
j_call: TRBJ2-5
cdr3_aa: ASSPRPEETQY

v_call: TRBV7-2
j_call: TRBJ2-7
cdr3_aa: ASSFVAGLSYEQY

v_call: TRBV2
j_call: TRBJ2-3
cdr3_aa: ASSQRVHTDTQY

v_call: TRBV5-4
j_call: TRBJ2-1
cdr3_aa: ASSLARVGNNEQF

v_call: TRBV18
j_call: TRBJ1-1
cdr3_aa: ASSFQPLQGAPNTEAF

v_call: TRBV29-1
j_call: TRBJ2-1
cdr3_aa: SGLRTSGSRLDNEQF

v_call: TRBV12-5
j_call: TRBJ2-6
cdr3_aa: VPGANVLT

v_call: TRBV29-1
j_call: TRBJ1-2
cdr3_aa: SIPGNPGGYT

v_call: TRBV2
j_call: TRBJ1-1
cdr3_aa: ASTRQERAF

v_call: TRBV13
j_call: TRBJ1-2
cdr3_aa: ASSFLGTGTAKDGYT

v_call: TRBV7-9
j_call: TRBJ1-2
cdr3_aa: ASSLFGGYT

v_call: TRBV2
j_call: TRBJ1-2
cdr3_aa: ASSEAYDGGYT

v_call: TRBV18
j_call: TRBJ2-2
cdr3_aa: ASSPPQRLNTGELF

v_call: TRBV14
j_call: TRBJ2-2
cdr3_aa: ASSPSDWELF

v_call: TRBV5-1
j_call: TRBJ2-3
cdr3_aa: ASSSDRVEDTQY

v_call: TRBV5-6
j_call: TRBJ1-1
cdr3_aa: ASSFSLAGNTEAF

v_call: TRBV5-1
j_call: TRBJ1-2
cdr3_aa: ASSLGSGQFGYT

v_call: TRBV29-1
j_call: TRBJ2-1
cdr3_aa: SFLNVGNEQF

v_call: TRBV2
j_call: TRBJ1-5
cdr3_aa: ASSATFWGDSNQPQH

v_call: TRBV11-3
j_call: TRBJ2-3
cdr3_aa: ASSLGQAWDTQY

v_call: TRBV30
j_call: TRBJ2-7
cdr3_aa: AWTIMHEQY